The 18 T cell receptor beta chains given below trace back to one sample, sequenced in a study of T-cell reconstitution after alpha-beta-depleted transplantation in children. Preparation of the TCRbeta library involved a method that used unique molecular identifiers. TCRdb processed the PCR reads anew with MiXCR; each CDR3 protein has one entry. The sample holds about 250,000 distinct CDR3 sequences, more than 20% seen once. This sample comprised PBMCs, mostly from graft donor cells, obtained 360 days after TCRalphabeta/CD19-depleted stem cell transplant. These receptors were collected from a female patient aged 2-10 years who had a stem cell transplant for congenital amegakaryocytic thrombocytopenia, so the T cells may come from the graft donor.

There are a few counts of this clonotype. The V call is TRBV20-1, the J call TRBJ1-5; 8 bases are a match to TRBD1. With 5 bases clipped from V and 9 bases from J, the junction kept 6 bases outside the gene matches. This CDR3 comprises 12 residues. The germline gives CDR1 DFQATT, CDR2 SNEGSKA (reference sequence). CDR3 nucleotide sequence: TGCAGTGCTGGACAGGGCTGGACGCCCCAGCATTTT. Translation gives CSAGQGWTPQHF.

In its sample, this clonotype was seen a few times. V gene TRBV29-1 combines with J gene TRBJ2-5; unclear D gene. Trimming took off 7 bases at V and 8 bases at J, with 20 bases between the two ends. The CDR3 is 13 amino acids. Germline V gene lookup returns CDR1 SQVTM and CDR2 ANQGSEA. The CDR3 DNA follows: TGCAGCGCAAGTAAAGAACACAAGAGTACCCAGTACTTC. Amino acid sequence: CSASKEHKSTQYF.

The chain uses TRBV12-1 and TRBJ2-7; the D call of TRBD2 is as the table states it, not checked on the DNA. TRBV12-1 is a recognized pseudogene. The length of the CDR3 is 14 residues. Here the CDR3 DNA reads TGTGCCAGCAGCTTTGTTCTAGCTGGCTACGAGCAGTACTTC. Translation gives CASSFVLAGYEQYF.

This clonotype has more than one count but fewer than ten. The V and J genes are TRBV12-3 or TRBV12-4 and TRBJ1-2; D may be TRBD1 (5 bases). This CDR3 has 13 amino acids. V dropped 5 bases and J dropped 0 bases, with 7 bases sitting between them. CDR3: CASSPGPNYGYTF. CDR3 nucleotide sequence: TGTGCCAGCAGTCCGGGACCTAACTATGGCTACACCTTC.

The chain has TRBV10-3 and TRBJ2-7; D is ambiguous. V gave up 4 bases and J gave up 0 bases, with 4 bases separating them. CDR3 length: 12 amino acids. Germline lookup yields CDR1 ENHRY and CDR2 SYGVKD. CDR3: CAISVNSYEQYF. Written as DNA, the CDR3 is TGTGCCATCAGTGTTAACTCCTACGAGCAGTACTTC.

The V call is TRBV5-1, the J call TRBJ2-1; no firm D call. Between the trimmed V and J ends, which lost 0 bases and 1 base, there was a span of 8 bases. CDR3 length: 15 amino acids. Germline V gives CDR1 SGHRS, CDR2 YFSETQ. CDR3: CASSLAFGSYNEQFF. CDR3 DNA: TGCGCCAGCAGCTTGGCGTTCGGTTCCTACAATGAGCAGTTCTTC. The whole variable domain, remainder taken from reference TRBV5-1 and TRBJ2-1, is KAGVTQTPRYLIKTRGQQVTLSCSPISGHRSVSWYQQTPGQGLQFLFEYFSETQRNKGNFPGRFSGRQFSNSRSEMNVSTLELGDSALYLCASSLAFGSYNEQFFGPGTRLTVL.

Only a few counts were recorded for this clonotype. The CDR3 reads CASNEAVNTEAFF. The CDR3 DNA is TGTGCCAGTAATGAGGCGGTGAACACTGAAGCTTTCTTT. This rearrangement joins TRBV19 to TRBJ1-1; D is uncertain. CDR3 length equals 13 residues. The V end was cut by 7 bases, the J end by 0 bases, with 9 bases between. Germline V gene data show CDR1 as LNHDA and CDR2 as SQIVND (reference sequence).

In its sample, this clonotype was seen a few times. This chain uses TRBV4-3 with TRBJ1-4; 7 bases align to TRBD1. The CDR3 extends over 13 amino acids. Per the germline V gene, CDR1 is LGHNA and CDR2 is YSLEER. The trim removed 4 bases at V and 13 bases at J, leaving 9 bases unmatched. The CDR3 sequence is CASSPRDRDRLFF. The CDR3 nucleotides are TGCGCCAGCAGCCCTCGGGACAGAGACCGACTGTTTTTT.

This clonotype has more than one count but fewer than ten. The chain recombines TRBV15 with TRBJ1-4; 8 nucleotides match TRBD1. Germline assignment: CDR1 LNHNV and CDR2 YYDKDF (reference sequence). The CDR3 extends over 15 amino acids. Trimming cost V 5 bases and J 11 bases; bases outside gene matches: 13. The chain's CDR3 is CATSAHYRDRTKLFF. Here the CDR3 DNA reads TGTGCCACCAGCGCCCATTACCGGGACAGGACTAAACTGTTTTTT.

CDR3 nucleotide sequence: TGTGCCAGCAGTTTTGGCGGGACAGGGTTTTCTGGGGCCAACGTCCTGACTTTC. This codes for CASSFGGTGFSGANVLTF. The chain uses TRBV12-3 or TRBV12-4 and TRBJ2-6, with 9 bases that match TRBD1. The CDR3 covers 18 residues. The V and J ends lost 3 bases and 1 base, in that order; junction bases with no gene match: 7.

The sample holds a few counts of this clonotype. V usage is TRBV14 and J usage is TRBJ2-5; D gene ambiguous. Germline CDR1 and CDR2: SGHDN and FVKESK. The CDR3 covers 10 residues. V lost 9 bases and J 3 bases, leaving 5 bases between the germline ends. The CDR3 nucleotides read TGTGCCAGTGGGAAAGAGACCCAGTACTTC. Its translation is CASGKETQYF.

The gene calls are TRBV20-1 and TRBJ1-2; weak D call: TRBD1 (6 bases). The CDR3 has 16 residues. Germline CDR1 is DFQATT and CDR2 is SNEGSKA (reference sequence). V gave up 2 bases and J gave up 1 base, with 17 bases separating them. The CDR3 reads CSARKRQGIYNYGYTF. The DNA for the CDR3 is TGCAGTGCTAGAAAGCGGCAGGGGATCTATAACTATGGCTACACCTTC.

The chain joins TRBV5-1 to TRBJ2-3; no clear D. The CDR3 consists of 15 residues. The V gene lost 0 bases and the J gene lost 0 bases, with 8 bases spanning the gap. CDR1 and CDR2 from the germline V gene are SGHRS and YFSETQ. The CDR3 DNA reads TGCGCCAGCAGCTTGGCGGCCGTCAGCACAGATACGCAGTATTTT. Protein: CASSLAAVSTDTQYF.

This clonotype has more than one count but fewer than ten. The V and J genes are TRBV7-2 and TRBJ1-1; D remains ambiguous. The ends were cut back, 1 base at V and 2 bases at J, with 8 bases in the middle. This CDR3 is built from 14 residues. Germline V gene lookup returns CDR1 SGHTA and CDR2 FQGNSA. The CDR3 region has the DNA TGTGCCAGCAGCTTAGTGGCAGCAAACACTGAAGCTTTCTTT. This sequence encodes CASSLVAANTEAFF.

The chain joins TRBV18 to TRBJ2-3; D not resolved. Trimming pared 3 bases from V and 1 base from J, leaving 8 bases between. The germline gives CDR1 KGHSH, CDR2 LQKENI. There are 14 residues in the CDR3. Here the CDR3 reads CASSPPRGTDTQYF. DNA of the CDR3: TGTGCCAGCTCACCCCCCCGGGGCACAGATACGCAGTATTTT.

The rearrangement links TRBV4-3 to TRBJ2-3; D uncertain. CDR3 length: 17 amino acids. The germline gives CDR1 LGHNA, CDR2 YSLEER. Trimming stripped 1 base from V and 3 bases from J, with 17 bases between. In nucleotides, the CDR3 is TGCGCCAGCAGCCAAGCCCCGGTCGCGCAACTGACAGATACGCAGTATTTT. It specifies CASSQAPVAQLTDTQYF.

The chain couples TRBV3-1 to TRBJ2-7; D gene uncertain. The germline CDR1 and CDR2 sequences are LGHDT and YNNKEL (reference sequence). This CDR3 region has 12 residues. V lost 3 bases and J 8 bases, leaving 11 bases between the germline ends. CDR3 DNA: TGTGCCAGCAGCCAGAGGAGTTTCCAGCAGTACTTC. Amino acid sequence: CASSQRSFQQYF.

V is TRBV14 and J is TRBJ2-1; D might be TRBD2 (5 bases). Trimming stripped 1 base from V and 2 bases from J, with 9 bases between. Per the germline V gene, CDR1 is SGHDN and CDR2 is FVKESK. The CDR3 runs 15 residues. CDR3 amino acids: CASSQGLEAYNEQFF. The CDR3 region has the DNA TGTGCCAGCAGCCAAGGTTTGGAGGCCTACAATGAGCAGTTCTTC.